The clone carrying this T cell receptor (beta chain) has just one count. Antigen unknown. Profiled with immunoSEQ multiplex PCR; TCRdb holds only in-frame clones, not every one. The sample yields some 170,000 clones, about 87% seen once. This CDR3 is 15 amino acids long. Trimming took 5 bases from V and 0 from J; bases not matched to a gene: 7. Germline V lookup: CDR1 LNHDA, CDR2 SQIVND (reference sequence). This sample was taken from a study of T cell responses to AZD1222 COVID-19 vaccine. General study findings and limits: Repertoire sampling was restricted to post-peak T cell response timepoints. The donor group comprised mostly white British people and more females; the analysis possibly underestimated clonal diversity. Targeting of unmutated variant regions was reportedly seen in nearly half of spike-specific TCRs. Distributed over spike, vaccine-associated CD4 TCRs predominated at 160-218 and 743-854.

Sequences were derived from peripheral blood, sampled 28 days after the second dose of the MenACWY control vaccine. This chain uses TRBV19 with TRBJ2-7; 7 positions agree with TRBD2. This receptor was obtained from an adult who received the MenACWY meningococcal vaccine as a control. CDR3 coding DNA: TGTGCCAGTAGTTACGCGGGAGATTTCTCCTACGAGCAGTACTTC. Residues: CASSYAGDFSYEQYF.